The 24 T cell receptor beta chains below all came from one sample that was sequenced in a study of blood T cell repertoires in COVID-19. TCRdb's table, derived via immunoSEQ multiplex PCR, lists solely in-frame clones and lacks some. This sample carries 120,000 to 150,000 clones, about four fifths of them seen once, and the ten largest clones take approximately 9.2%. Sequencing used peripheral blood. The receptor set was obtained from a human donor with acute or convalescent COVID-19. The donor label of this sample is uncertain.

This sequence joins TRBV30 and TRBJ2-6; 9 bases align to TRBD1. This CDR3 is built from 18 residues. Per the germline V gene, CDR1 is GTSNPN and CDR2 is SVGIG (reference sequence). The V segment lost 3 bases and the J segment 2 bases; nucleotides outside the gene matches: 11. The CDR3 DNA sequence: TGTGCCTGGAGAGTAATGGGACAGGGAACGGCTGGGGCCAACGTCCTGACTTTC. Protein: CAWRVMGQGTAGANVLTF.

This clone was detected a few times. The chain joins TRBV3-1 (or the pseudogene TRBV3-2) to TRBJ1-1, with TRBD1 matching over 7 bases. This CDR3 contains 16 residues. V dropped 3 bases and J dropped 5; count of bases not matched to a gene: 12. Looked up from germline, CDR1 is LGHDT and CDR2 is YNNKEL (reference sequence). CDR3 sequence: CASSHDPLTGYTEAFF. CDR3 nucleotide sequence: TGTGCCAGCAGCCATGATCCCCTGACAGGGTATACTGAAGCTTTCTTT.

This clone was recorded only once. CDR3 nucleotides: TGTGCCAGTAGTTTTACAGTGTCATTCGAAGCTTTCTTT. Its translation is CASSFTVSFEAFF. The rearrangement links TRBV19 to TRBJ1-1; D gene unclear. V dropped 5 bases and J dropped 8 bases, with 15 bases sitting between them. The CDR3 totals 13 residues. Germline-derived CDR1 and CDR2 are LNHDA and SQIVND (reference sequence).

The V and J genes are TRBV5-1 and TRBJ1-2; 9 bases are a match to TRBD1. The J segment lost 8 bases and the V segment lost 4 bases, leaving 9 bases of the junction unmatched. The CDR3 is 14 residues long. Germline CDR1 reads SGHRS; CDR2 reads YFSETQ. The CDR3, as DNA: TGCGCCAGCAGCCCGGACAGGGGAGCGCGGGGCTACACCTTC. Its translation is CASSPDRGARGYTF.

The chain carries TRBV3-1 (or the pseudogene TRBV3-2) and TRBJ2-5; D unclear. With 5 bases removed from V and 3 bases from J, the gap between germline ends came to 13 bases. The CDR3 has 14 residues. Per the germline V gene, CDR1 is LGHDT and CDR2 is YNNKEL (reference sequence). The CDR3: CASSEGSREETQYF. CDR3 DNA: TGTGCCAGCAGCGAAGGGTCTCGGGAAGAGACCCAGTACTTC.

This chain connects TRBV11-2 to TRBJ2-3, with D perhaps TRBD1 (5 bases). The CDR3 is 15 amino acids. V was cut by 7 bases and J by 0 bases, with 14 bases left in between. Germline loops: CDR1 SGHAT, CDR2 FQNNGV. CDR3 coding DNA: TGTGCCAGCATCAATTACAGGAGTAGCACAGATACGCAGTATTTT. As protein: CASINYRSSTDTQYF.

This clone has just one count. The genes are TRBV5-1 and TRBJ2-3; D is perhaps TRBD1 (8 bases). Trimming shortened V by 4 bases and J by 2 bases, and 17 bases separated the two germline ends. Germline CDR1 and CDR2: SGHRS and YFSETQ. The CDR3 extends over 16 amino acids. Here the CDR3 reads CASSLTGGRDTDTQYF. CDR3 in DNA: TGCGCCAGCAGCCTCACAGGGGGGAGGGACACAGATACGCAGTATTTT.

The chain has TRBV6-6 and TRBJ1-2; 9 bases are shared with TRBD1. With V trimmed by 5 bases and J by 2 bases, 12 bases remained unmatched. From germline, CDR1 is MNHNY and CDR2 SVGAGI (reference sequence). The CDR3 has 17 amino acids. CDR3 nucleotide sequence: TGTGCCAGCAGTCTTCGGACAGGGGATAACATGAACTATGGCTACACCTTC. Translated: CASSLRTGDNMNYGYTF.

The V call is TRBV20-1, the J call TRBJ2-1, with 7 nucleotides matching TRBD1. The germline gives CDR1 DFQATT, CDR2 SNEGSKA (reference sequence). This CDR3 comprises 11 residues. V shed 5 bases and J 6 bases; nucleotides not matched to a gene: 1. The CDR3 bases are TGCAGTGCTGACAGGGTCAATGAGCAGTTCTTC. It codes for CSADRVNEQFF.

The chain recombines TRBV5-4 with TRBJ1-1, with D maybe TRBD1 (5 bases). CDR3 length: 13 residues. V was shortened by 0 bases and J by 7 bases, with 10 bases between the two germline ends. Germline lookup yields CDR1 SGHNT and CDR2 YYREEE (reference sequence). CDR3 nucleotide sequence: TGTGCCAGCAGCTTGGCGGGCGGGGGTGAAGCTTTCTTT. Translation: CASSLAGGGEAFF.

V is TRBV6-1 and J is TRBJ1-1, with D tentatively TRBD1 (6 bases). Germline CDR1 MNHNS, CDR2 SASEGT. CDR3 length: 13 amino acids. The germline V and J ends were trimmed by 5 bases and 1 base, with 8 bases remaining between them. CDR3 protein: CASSLTGNTEAFF. CDR3 DNA: TGTGCCAGCAGTTTGACAGGGAACACTGAAGCTTTCTTT.

The chain employs TRBV7-3 and TRBJ2-1, with 13 bases identical to TRBD2. V shed 2 bases and J 9 bases; nucleotides not matched to a gene: 13. Germline V gives CDR1 SGHTA, CDR2 FQGTGA. This CDR3 has 18 residues. The CDR3 loop is CASSLSPWTSGGQGEQFF. CDR3 bases: TGTGCCAGCAGCTTATCCCCTTGGACTAGCGGGGGCCAGGGTGAGCAGTTCTTC. Looking up the rest from reference TRBV7-3 and TRBJ2-1 gives the full variable domain: GAGVSQTPSNKVTEKGKYVELRCDPISGHTALYWYRQSLGQGPEFLIYFQGTGAADDSGLPNDRFFAVRPEGSVSTLKIQRTERGDSAVYLCASSLSPWTSGGQGEQFFGPGTRLTVL.

V usage is TRBV3-1 (or the pseudogene TRBV3-2) and J usage is TRBJ1-5; no definite D call. The germline CDR1 and CDR2 sequences are LGHDT and YNNKEL (reference sequence). This CDR3 has 12 residues. The ends were cut back, 5 bases at V and 8 bases at J, with 10 bases in the middle. The chain's CDR3 is CASSIGEKPQHF. The CDR3 region has the DNA TGTGCCAGCAGCATCGGAGAGAAGCCCCAGCATTTT.

The rearrangement links TRBV15 to TRBJ1-2; TRBD1 is a possible D gene (5 bases). With 5 bases removed from V and 5 bases from J, the gap between germline ends came to 12 bases. The CDR3 totals 13 residues. The germline V gene encodes CDR1 LNHNV and CDR2 YYDKDF (reference sequence). This CDR3 reads CATSQLGGYGYTF. CDR3 DNA sequence: TGTGCCACCAGCCAATTGGGGGGTTATGGCTACACCTTC.

V and J are TRBV3-1 (or the pseudogene TRBV3-2) and TRBJ2-1; D gene unclear. Germline V lookup: CDR1 LGHDT, CDR2 YNNKEL (reference sequence). V dropped 4 bases and J dropped 2 bases, with 15 bases sitting between them. The CDR3 length is 16 residues. The CDR3 DNA sequence: TGTGCCAGCAGCCCAGAGGCGGTCCTACCCTACAATGAGCAGTTCTTC. This encodes CASSPEAVLPYNEQFF.

The CDR3 region is CASSLGTAGTEAFF. The CDR3 nucleotides are TGTGCCAGCAGCCTAGGCACAGCGGGCACTGAAGCTTTCTTT. V and J are TRBV7-8 and TRBJ1-1; no clear D. The CDR3 runs 14 residues. Germline lookup yields CDR1 SGHVS and CDR2 FQNEAQ. Trimming cost V 5 bases and J 4 bases, with 14 bases left between them.

V gene TRBV3-1 (or the pseudogene TRBV3-2) combines with J gene TRBJ2-1; possibly TRBD2 for D (7 bases). Germline V gene sequence: CDR1 LGHDT, CDR2 YNNKEL (reference sequence). The V end lost 1 base, the J end lost 6 bases, and 13 bases lay between the germline ends. The CDR3 contains 15 residues. The CDR3 protein is CASSQGGGASNEQFF. DNA of the CDR3: TGTGCCAGCAGCCAAGGTGGGGGGGCATCCAATGAGCAGTTCTTC.

This chain connects TRBV7-9 to TRBJ2-1; 9 positions match TRBD1. This CDR3 region has 15 residues. Losses at the gene ends were 5 bases for V and 7 bases for J; bases not matched to a gene: 9. Germline V gives CDR1 SEHNR, CDR2 FQNEAQ (reference sequence). The chain's CDR3 is CASSPGQGMKNEQFF. The CDR3 DNA sequence: TGTGCCAGCAGCCCCGGACAGGGGATGAAGAATGAGCAGTTCTTC.

This clone appeared a single time. V is TRBV27 and J is TRBJ2-1, with 10 bases lining up with TRBD1. J gave up 4 bases and V 3 bases, and 9 bases lay outside the gene matches. CDR3 length: 17 residues. Per the germline V gene, CDR1 is MNHEY and CDR2 is SMNVEV (reference sequence). The CDR3 DNA sequence: TGTGCCAGCAGTTTTGTACCCGGGACAGGGGCTTACAATGAGCAGTTCTTC. Its translation is CASSFVPGTGAYNEQFF.

The chain has TRBV10-2 and TRBJ2-3; 9 positions agree with TRBD2. This CDR3 is built from 14 residues. Per the germline V gene, CDR1 is WSHSY and CDR2 is SAAADI. V shed 10 bases and J 2 bases; nucleotides not matched to a gene: 7. The CDR3 bases are TGCGCCACTGGACTAGCGAGGATCACAGATACGCAGTATTTT. It encodes CATGLARITDTQYF.

The V gene is TRBV29-1, the J gene TRBJ1-5; D might be TRBD1 (6 bases). Germline values: CDR1 SQVTM, CDR2 ANQGSEA. There are 13 residues in the CDR3. V lost 6 bases and J lost 4, with 13 bases in between. The CDR3 DNA reads as TGCAGCGTCCAAGACCAGGGGAATCAGCCCCAGCATTTT. Translation: CSVQDQGNQPQHF. The entire variable domain, with the rest obtained from reference TRBV29-1 and TRBJ1-5, is as follows: SAVISQKPSRDICQRGTSLTIQCQVDSQVTMMFWYRQQPGQSLTLIATANQGSEATYESGFVIDKFPISRPNLTFSTLTVSNMSPEDSSIYLCSVQDQGNQPQHFGDGTRLSIL.

V gene TRBV5-6 combines with J gene TRBJ1-1; TRBD1 agrees at 7 bases. CDR3 length: 14 amino acids. The germline gives CDR1 SGHDT, CDR2 YYEEEE. V dropped 4 bases and J dropped 5; count of bases not matched to a gene: 8. CDR3 bases: TGTGCCAGCAGCCCTCACAGGGGAGGAACTGAAGCTTTCTTT. This sequence encodes CASSPHRGGTEAFF.

The V and J genes are TRBV27 and TRBJ1-5; D may be TRBD1 (6 bases). The germline CDR1 and CDR2 sequences are MNHEY and SMNVEV (reference sequence). Trimming removed 5 bases from V and 2 bases from J, with 13 bases in between. The CDR3 sequence is 15 residues long. This CDR3 reads CASSPGAGGNQPQHF. CDR3 in DNA: TGTGCCAGCAGTCCCGGGGCAGGGGGCAATCAGCCCCAGCATTTT.

This chain joins TRBV12-3 or TRBV12-4 and TRBJ1-2, with a possible D match to TRBD1 (6 bases). Trimming shortened V by 5 bases and J by 8 bases, and 15 bases separated the two germline ends. This CDR3 comprises 13 residues. The CDR3 loop is CASSLGPGGGYTF. Here the CDR3 DNA reads TGTGCCAGCAGTCTGGGACCTGGGGGCGGCTACACCTTC.